The present entry profiles one TCR beta chain with its context. This clone's antigen is unknown. No base qualities exist here, and no much larger clone lies one base off it. The source of the sample is a study of OX40 agonist ivuxolimab in advanced cancers. Concerning the study at large: Ivuxolimab, which targeted the costimulatory receptor OX40 (CD134), was an agonistic, fully human IgG2 monoclonal antibody. Intravenous ivuxolimab was administered to patients every 2 weeks at six dose levels: 0.01, 0.1, 0.3, 1.5, 3 and 10 mg/kg. Of the roughly 52 dose-escalation patients, hepatocellular carcinoma was present in about 20, melanoma in approximately 15, renal cell carcinoma in 9 and head and neck cancer in 9. The dose-escalation cohort was approximately 83% male with a mean age of around 62 years, ranging from about 23 to 85. Patients were allowed to have had prior anti-PD-1, anti-PD-L1 or anti-CTLA-4 therapy, and around 40% of the dose-escalation patients had previously received checkpoint inhibitors. Partial responses were achieved by three dose-escalation patients, of whom one had hepatocellular carcinoma and two had cutaneous melanoma. Peripheral TCRbeta sequencing aimed to test whether ivuxolimab altered TCR sequence diversity and caused clonal T-cell expansion. The paper reports the monotherapy dose-escalation portion (N of about 52 patients) of the phase I ivuxolimab trial.

Patients with a history of autoimmune disease or receiving systemic immunosuppression were excluded from the trial. Peripheral blood for TCR sequencing was collected from all dose cohorts at baseline, on cycle 4 day 1, and on cycle 7 day 1. Samples came from an open-label, multicenter, first-in-human phase I dose-escalation trial of ivuxolimab. The trial enrolled adults with locally advanced or metastatic head and neck squamous cell, hepatocellular, melanoma or renal cell carcinoma. CD4+ and CD8+ T cells were sorted separately from peripheral blood before TCR sequencing. From the cysteine up to the phenylalanine, the CDR3 has a length of 16 residues. Of all the DNA, just the CDR3 is kept, 48 bases in frame from base 1. Germline trimming amounts to 4 bases on V and 7 bases on J, with 10 as the count of junction bases outside the gene matches. Per the germline V gene, SGHRS is the CDR1 and YFSETQ is the CDR2.

Study-wide conclusions, independent of this receptor: In the 0.1-3.0 mg/kg groups, partial responders had among the lowest normalized peripheral clonal expansion, particularly in CD8+ T cells. Low levels of normalized T-cell clonal expansion were also shown by some nonresponding patients. The antigen specificity of the clonally expanded peripheral T cells was not determined. At doses of 0.1 to 3.0 mg/kg, clonal expansion of both CD4+ and CD8+ T cells in blood was seen between baseline and week 6. After ivuxolimab, more expanded clones were found on average in CD8+ T cells than in CD4+ T cells.

To sequence the TCRbeta CDR3 region, genomic DNA was isolated from the sorted cells. The immunoSEQ Assay was used to sequence the TCRbeta CDR3 regions. This immuneACCESS table, as held by TCRdb, lists in-frame sequences with V and J called but not all clones. Of the missing ones, under half trace to an unresolved V gene in checked studies; the others have no known cause. The sample profile shows tens of thousands of clones; roughly 82% of them were found once. Roughly 1.2% of the sample goes to the ten largest clones. Sequenced material: CD4+ or CD8+ T cells sorted from blood, taken in a trial of the OX40 agonist ivuxolimab. The sequence joins TRBV5-1 to TRBJ2-1; TRBD2 lines up with 11 middle nucleotides. The sequence was obtained from an adult with an advanced solid tumor such as melanoma, head and neck, liver or kidney cancer. DNA sequence: TGCGCCAGCAGCCTGGACGCTAGCGGGGGGTTGAATGAGCAGTTCTTC. Translation gives CASSLDASGGLNEQFF.